A single T cell receptor (beta chain) is shown here with its context. Its antigen is currently unknown. V shed 1 base and J shed 2 bases, with 14 bases lying between them. This CDR3 comprises 16 residues. The germline V gene encodes CDR1 MGHRA and CDR2 YSYEKL. This entry is derived from a study of blood T cells in healthy people across ages. A second PCR of about 7 to 12 cycles used a sample-barcoded 5' primer and a J-beta primer mix. MiXCR, applied by TCRdb to the 5' RACE reads, yields one record per CDR3 protein. The sample consists of around 2 million distinct CDR3 sequences, roughly two fifths of them appearing once. Study-level findings and limits: Naive CD4+ cell counts and diversity both ran higher in long-lived than in aged donors.

This receptor was identified in a human donor in good health. The specimen was blood. This rearrangement joins TRBV4-1 to TRBJ2-5, with D possibly being TRBD1 or TRBD2 (5 bases each). CDR3 DNA sequence: TGCGCCAGCAGCCAAGCTACGCGAGGGGTTCAAGAGACCCAGTACTTC. It yields the protein CASSQATRGVQETQYF.